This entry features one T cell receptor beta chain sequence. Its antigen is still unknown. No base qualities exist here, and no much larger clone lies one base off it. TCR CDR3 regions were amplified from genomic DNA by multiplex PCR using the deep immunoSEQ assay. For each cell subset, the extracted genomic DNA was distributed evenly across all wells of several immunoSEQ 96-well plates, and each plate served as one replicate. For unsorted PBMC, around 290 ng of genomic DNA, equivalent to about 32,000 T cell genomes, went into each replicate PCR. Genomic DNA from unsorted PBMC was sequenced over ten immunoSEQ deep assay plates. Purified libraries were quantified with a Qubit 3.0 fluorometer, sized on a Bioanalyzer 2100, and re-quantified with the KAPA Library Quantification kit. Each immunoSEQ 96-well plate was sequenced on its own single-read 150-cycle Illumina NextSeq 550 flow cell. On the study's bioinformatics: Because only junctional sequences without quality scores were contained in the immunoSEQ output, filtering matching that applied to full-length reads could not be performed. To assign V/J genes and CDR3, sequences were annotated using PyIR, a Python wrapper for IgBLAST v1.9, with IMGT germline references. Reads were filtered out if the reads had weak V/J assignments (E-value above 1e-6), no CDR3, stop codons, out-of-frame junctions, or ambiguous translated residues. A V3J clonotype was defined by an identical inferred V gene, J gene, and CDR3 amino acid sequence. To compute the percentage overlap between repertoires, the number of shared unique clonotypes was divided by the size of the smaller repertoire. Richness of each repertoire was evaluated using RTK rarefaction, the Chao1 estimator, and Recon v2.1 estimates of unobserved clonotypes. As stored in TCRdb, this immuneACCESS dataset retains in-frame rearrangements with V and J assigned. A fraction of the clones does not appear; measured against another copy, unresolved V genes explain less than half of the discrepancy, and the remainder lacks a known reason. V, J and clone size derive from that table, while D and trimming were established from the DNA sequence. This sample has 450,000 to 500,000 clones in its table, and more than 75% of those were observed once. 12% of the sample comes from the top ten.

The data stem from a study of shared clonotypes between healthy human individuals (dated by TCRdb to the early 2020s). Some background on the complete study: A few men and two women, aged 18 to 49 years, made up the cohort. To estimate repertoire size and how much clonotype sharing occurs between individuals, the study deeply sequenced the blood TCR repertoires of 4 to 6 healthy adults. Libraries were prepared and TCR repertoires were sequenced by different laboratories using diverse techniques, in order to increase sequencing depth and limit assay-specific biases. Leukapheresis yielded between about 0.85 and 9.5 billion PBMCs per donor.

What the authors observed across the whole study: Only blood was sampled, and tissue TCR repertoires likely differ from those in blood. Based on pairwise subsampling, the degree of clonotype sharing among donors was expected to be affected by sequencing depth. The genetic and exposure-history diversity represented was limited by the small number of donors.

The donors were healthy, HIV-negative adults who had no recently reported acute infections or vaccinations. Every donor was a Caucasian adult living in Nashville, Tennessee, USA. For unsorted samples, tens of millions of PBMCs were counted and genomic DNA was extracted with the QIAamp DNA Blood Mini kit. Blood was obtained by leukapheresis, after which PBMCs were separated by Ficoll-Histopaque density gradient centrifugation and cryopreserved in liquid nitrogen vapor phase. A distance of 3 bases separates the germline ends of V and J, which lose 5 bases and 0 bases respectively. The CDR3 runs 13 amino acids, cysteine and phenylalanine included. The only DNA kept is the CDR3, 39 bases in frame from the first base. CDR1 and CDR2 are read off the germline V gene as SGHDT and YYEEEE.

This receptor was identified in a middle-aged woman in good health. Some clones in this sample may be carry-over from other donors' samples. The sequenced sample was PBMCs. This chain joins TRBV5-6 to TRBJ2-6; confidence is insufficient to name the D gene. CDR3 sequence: CASSLSGANVLTF. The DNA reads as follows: TGTGCCAGCAGTCTCTCTGGGGCCAACGTCCTGACTTTC. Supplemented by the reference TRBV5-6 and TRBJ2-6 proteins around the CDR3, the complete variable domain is DAGVTQSPTHLIKTRGQQVTLRCSPKSGHDTVSWYQQALGQGPQFIFQYYEEEERQRGNFPDRFSGHQFPNYSSELNVNALLLGDSALYLCASSLSGANVLTFGAGSRLTVL.